This T cell receptor beta chain was retrieved from a study of shared clonotypes between healthy human individuals. This CDR3 contains 15 residues. Germline V gives CDR1 SGDLS, CDR2 YYNGEE. V lost 4 bases to trimming and J lost 2 bases, with 16 bases between them. The table came from immunoSEQ multiplex PCR; TCRdb's copy has only in-frame clones and leaves some out. The sample carries some 500,000 clones, around 95% recorded once. Only one count was recorded for this clone. The TCR comes from a woman aged 30 to 39 in good health. Specimen: naive CD4+ T cells sorted from blood. Indicated subset: CD45RA+ positively selected. The chain employs TRBV9 and TRBJ2-7; either TRBD1 or TRBD2 may supply D (5 bases each). CDR3: CASSTRDGWAYEQYF. The CDR3 nucleotides are TGTGCCAGCAGCACCCGGGACGGATGGGCCTACGAGCAGTACTTC.